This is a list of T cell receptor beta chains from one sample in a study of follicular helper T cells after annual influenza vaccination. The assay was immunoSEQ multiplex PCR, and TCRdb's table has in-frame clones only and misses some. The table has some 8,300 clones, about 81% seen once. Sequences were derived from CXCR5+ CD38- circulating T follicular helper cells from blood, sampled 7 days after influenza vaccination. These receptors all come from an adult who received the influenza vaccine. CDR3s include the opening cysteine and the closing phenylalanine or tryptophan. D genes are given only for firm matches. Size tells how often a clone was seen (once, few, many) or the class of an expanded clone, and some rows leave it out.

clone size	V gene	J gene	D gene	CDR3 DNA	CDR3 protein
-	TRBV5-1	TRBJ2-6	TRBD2	TGCGCCACCGGACTAGCGGGGGGGAGTAGCTCTGGGGCCAACGTCCTGACTTTC	CATGLAGGSSSGANVLTF
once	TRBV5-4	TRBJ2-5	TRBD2	TGTGCCAGCAGCTTAAATAGCGGCGGGGGAGAGACCCAGTACTTC	CASSLNSGGGETQYF
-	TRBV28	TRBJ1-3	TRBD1	TGTGCCAGCAGCCGACAGGGGGGATCTGGAAACACCATATATTTT	CASSRQGGSGNTIYF
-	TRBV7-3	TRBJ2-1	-	TGTGCCAGCAGCCCCGTCCGGGGGAGTTCGGGCGAGCAGTTCTTC	CASSPVRGSSGEQFF
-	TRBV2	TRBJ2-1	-	TGTGCCAGCATAGGTTTGGGTAATGAGCAGTTCTTC	CASIGLGNEQFF
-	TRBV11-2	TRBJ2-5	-	TGTGCCAGCAGCTTACGGGTTGGTAGCGGAGAGACCCAGTACTTC	CASSLRVGSGETQYF
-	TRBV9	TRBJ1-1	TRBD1	TGTGCCAGCAGCTCAGACGACAGGGTAGAAGGTTACACTGAAGCTTTCTTT	CASSSDDRVEGYTEAFF
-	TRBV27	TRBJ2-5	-	TGTGCCAGCACACGCAGGGAGGGGGTTCAAGAGACCCAGTACTTC	CASTRREGVQETQYF
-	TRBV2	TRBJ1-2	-	TGTGCCAGCAAATTTTACTCCTATGGCTACACCTTC	CASKFYSYGYTF
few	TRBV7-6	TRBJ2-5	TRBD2	TGTGCCAGCAGCTTAGGGACTAGACAAGAGACCCAGTACTTC	CASSLGTRQETQYF
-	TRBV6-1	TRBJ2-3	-	TGTGCCAGCAGTGAGACCTGGGACAGCACAGATACGCAGTATTTT	CASSETWDSTDTQYF
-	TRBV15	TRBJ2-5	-	TGTGCCACCAGCAGAGGGGGGAGCGGTACCCAGTACTTC	CATSRGGSGTQYF
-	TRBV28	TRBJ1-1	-	TGTGCCAGCATTCAGGGTGCGGAGACTGAAGCTTTCTTT	CASIQGAETEAFF
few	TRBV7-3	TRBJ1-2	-	TGTGCCAGCAGCATTGGGACGGCCTATGGCTACACCTTC	CASSIGTAYGYTF
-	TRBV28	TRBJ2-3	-	TGTGCCAGCAGTTTAGGGGGGTCTAACACAGATACGCAGTATTTT	CASSLGGSNTDTQYF
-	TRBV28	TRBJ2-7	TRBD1	TGTGCCAGCAGTTCGGACAGGGTTCGGTACTTC	CASSSDRVRYF
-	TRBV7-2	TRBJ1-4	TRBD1	TGTGCCAGCAGCCGCGACAGGGGGGGGGAAAAACTGTTTTTT	CASSRDRGGEKLFF
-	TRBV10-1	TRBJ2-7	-	TGCGCCAGCAGTAAGGGACCTTTCTACGAGCAGTACTTC	CASSKGPFYEQYF
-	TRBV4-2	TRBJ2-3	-	TGTGCCAGCAGCCAAGATAATCTTCCGGGGGAAACAGATACGCAGTATTTT	CASSQDNLPGETDTQYF
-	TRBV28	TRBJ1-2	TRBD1	TGTGCCAGCAGTTACACAGGGGGACCTAACTATGGCTACACCTTC	CASSYTGGPNYGYTF
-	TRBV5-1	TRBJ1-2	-	TGCGCCAGCAGTCCAGATTTCTATGGCTACACCTTC	CASSPDFYGYTF
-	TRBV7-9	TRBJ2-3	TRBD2	TGTGCCAGCGGGAGGGCCGAGGATACGCAGTATTTT	CASGRAEDTQYF
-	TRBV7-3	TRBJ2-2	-	TGTGCCAGCAGCCTTTCAGAAGCGAACACCGGGGAGCTGTTTTTT	CASSLSEANTGELFF
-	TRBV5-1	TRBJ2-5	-	TGCGCCAGCAGCTTGCAGGGGACGATGTCGGAGACCCAGTACTTC	CASSLQGTMSETQYF
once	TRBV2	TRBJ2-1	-	TGTGCCAGCAGTGTTGATCAGGGGGGCGAGCAGTTCTTC	CASSVDQGGEQFF
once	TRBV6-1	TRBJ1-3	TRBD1	TGTGCCAGCAGTGCAAGGGACAGGGCTGGAAACACCATATATTTT	CASSARDRAGNTIYF
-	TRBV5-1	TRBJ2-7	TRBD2	TGCGCCAGCAGCTTGGTCAGCGGGGTCGACTACGAGCAGTACTTC	CASSLVSGVDYEQYF
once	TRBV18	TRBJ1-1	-	TGTGCCAGCTCACAGAACACTGAAGCTTTCTTT	CASSQNTEAFF
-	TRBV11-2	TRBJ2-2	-	TGTGCCAGCAGCTTATCTGGAGGGGTTAGGACCGGGGAGCTGTTTTTT	CASSLSGGVRTGELFF
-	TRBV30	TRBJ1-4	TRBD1	TGTGCCTGGAGTAAACAGGGGGCTGGTGATGAAAAACTGTTTTTT	CAWSKQGAGDEKLFF
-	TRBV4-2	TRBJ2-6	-	TGTGCCAGCAGCTTGGCCAGTTCGAGCTCTGGGGCCAACGTCCTGACTTTC	CASSLASSSSGANVLTF
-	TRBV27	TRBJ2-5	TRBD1	TGTGCCAGCAGTCCCTCCCCGGACAGGGTTGGAGAGACCCAGTACTTC	CASSPSPDRVGETQYF
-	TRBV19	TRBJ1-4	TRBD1	TGTGCCAGTACCAGGGGGCTCGGTGAAAAACTGTTTTTT	CASTRGLGEKLFF
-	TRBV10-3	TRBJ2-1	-	TGTGCCATCAGTGAGTCGGTGGGCCATGATTCGTACAATGAGCAGTTCTTC	CAISESVGHDSYNEQFF
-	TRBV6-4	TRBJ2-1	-	TGTGCCAGCAGTAGGGAATGGGGTCTCTCCTACAATGAGCAGTTCTTC	CASSREWGLSYNEQFF
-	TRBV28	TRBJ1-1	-	TGTGCCAGCAGTCCCGATGACACCCCGAACACTGAAGCTTTCTTT	CASSPDDTPNTEAFF
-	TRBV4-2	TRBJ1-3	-	TGTGCCAGCAGCCAAGACCGGATCAACAGCCTTTCCTCTGGAAACACCATATATTTT	CASSQDRINSLSSGNTIYF
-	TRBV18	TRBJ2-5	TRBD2	TGTGCCAGCTCAGCCACGTTAGCGGGGGATCAAGAGACCCAGTACTTC	CASSATLAGDQETQYF
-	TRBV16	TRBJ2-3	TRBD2	TGTGCCAGCAGCCCCCGGGAGGGGCGGACGATTATCGGCACAGATACGCAGTATTTT	CASSPREGRTIIGTDTQYF
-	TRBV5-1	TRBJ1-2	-	TGCGCCAGCAGAGTCGGAGGCTATGGCTACACCTTC	CASRVGGYGYTF
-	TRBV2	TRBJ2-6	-	TGTGCCAGCAGTGAAGACGGGCAAAGGGACTCTGGGGCCAACGTCCTGACTTTC	CASSEDGQRDSGANVLTF
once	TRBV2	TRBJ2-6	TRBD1	TGTGCCAGCAACCCGGGACAGGGAAGGTCTGGGGCCAACGTCCTGACTTTC	CASNPGQGRSGANVLTF